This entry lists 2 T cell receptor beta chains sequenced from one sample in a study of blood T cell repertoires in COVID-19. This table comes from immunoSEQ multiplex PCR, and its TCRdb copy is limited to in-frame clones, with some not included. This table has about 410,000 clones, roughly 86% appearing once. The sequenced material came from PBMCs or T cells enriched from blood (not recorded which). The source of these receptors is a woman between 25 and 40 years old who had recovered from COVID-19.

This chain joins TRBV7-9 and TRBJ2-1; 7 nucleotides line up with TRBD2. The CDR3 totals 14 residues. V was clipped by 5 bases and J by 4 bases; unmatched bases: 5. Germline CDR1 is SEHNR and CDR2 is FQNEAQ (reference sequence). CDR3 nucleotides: TGTGCCAGCAGCCCAAGGGACTATTACAATGAGCAGTTCTTC. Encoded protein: CASSPRDYYNEQFF.

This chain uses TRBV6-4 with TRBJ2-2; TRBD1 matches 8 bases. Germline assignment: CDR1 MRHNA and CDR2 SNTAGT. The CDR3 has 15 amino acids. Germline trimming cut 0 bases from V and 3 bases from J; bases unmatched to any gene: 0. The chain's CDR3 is CASSDSDRDTGELFF. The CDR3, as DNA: TGTGCCAGCAGTGACTCGGACAGGGACACCGGGGAGCTGTTTTTT.